This entry describes one TCR beta chain. No antigen is known for it. Per germline, CDR1 MDHEN and CDR2 SYDVKM. The CDR3 runs 16 residues. With V trimmed by 5 bases and J by 7 bases, 10 bases remained unmatched. TCRdb fed the reads into MiXCR, producing one record per CDR3 protein. The sample consists of about 920,000 distinct CDR3 sequences, about a third of them appearing once. This entry belongs to a study of T cell repertoires in cytomegalovirus infection. Overall study context: HLA-B-restricted CMV epitopes that are well studied were used alongside recently identified HLA-C-restricted ones. Based on public TCR beta signatures, there were indications of CMV infection and of a matching HLA type. Whole-study results and caveats: Using cumulative public TCR beta family frequency, the authors identified those who carried CMV together with the relevant HLA.

This chain links TRBV28 with TRBJ1-6; 8 bases are shared with TRBD1. This clonotype originated in a human donor in good health (CMV status not recorded). Some clones in this sample may be carry-over from other donors' samples. The sequences come from cultured CD8+ T cells from PBMCs, collected from culture after CMV antigen stimulation. In nucleotides, the CDR3 is TGTGCCAGCAGTCCCTGGACAGGGTCGGGAAATTCACCCCTCCACTTT. Its translation: CASSPWTGSGNSPLHF.